The entry below gives a single T cell receptor (beta chain) sequence along with its context. This sample stems from a study of a mutant IDH1 vaccine in newly diagnosed glioma. The table came from immunoSEQ multiplex PCR; TCRdb's copy has only in-frame clones and leaves some out. The sample contains approximately 92,000 clones, roughly 78% of which appear only once. Time point denoted: baseline, week 1 (first vaccination visit). The treatment: pre-vaccination baseline after standard-of-care therapy. Donors harbored newly found WHO grade 3 or 4 IDH1-mutant, ATRX-lost astrocytomas. The CDR3 has 14 amino acids. The germline CDR1 and CDR2 sequences are MRHNA and SNTAGT. J was trimmed by 1 base and V by 4 bases; bases with no gene match: 0.

The sample consisted of PBMCs, taken from a glioma patient treated with radiotherapy, temozolomide or both. The chain employs TRBV6-4 and TRBJ2-3; 9 nucleotides match TRBD2. The sequence was collected from a man aged 35 to 55 with glioma. CDR3 DNA: TGTGCCAGCAGTGTAGCGGGAGGCACAGATACGCAGTATTTT. Its translation is CASSVAGGTDTQYF.